This is a list of T cell receptor beta chains from one sample in a study of T cells after yellow fever vaccination. TCRdb analysed the 5' RACE reads with MiXCR anew, one entry per CDR3 protein. The data show 40,000 to 50,000 distinct CDR3 sequences, roughly 6.4% seen once. Sequencing used PBMCs, either bulk or a sorted T-cell subset (CD4+, CD8+, memory, or dextramer-sorted; not recorded which), obtained 45 days after the yellow fever booster vaccination. The receptors shown here come from a man between 25 and 39 years old who received the YFV17D yellow fever vaccine. The CDR3 runs from the conserved cysteine through the conserved F or W. The D gene is left open where the match is weak. A row's size may be missing; if present it is once, few, many or a size class.

v_call,j_call,clone_size,d_call,cdr3_nt,cdr3_aa
TRBV2,TRBJ2-2,many,TRBD2,TGTGCCAGCAGAGACCAACGGACTAGCTGGGCCGGGGAGCTGTTTTTT,CASRDQRTSWAGELFF
TRBV7-2,TRBJ2-2,-,TRBD1,TGTGCCAGCAGCTCGGACAGGGTGGCTTCCGGGGAGCTGTTTTTT,CASSSDRVASGELFF
TRBV12-3/TRBV12-4,TRBJ2-5,many,-,TGTGCCAGCACCCTCGGGGAGACCCAGTACTTC,CASTLGETQYF
TRBV7-9,TRBJ2-4,many,-,TGTGCCAGCAGCGGAGAAAACATTCAGTACTTC,CASSGENIQYF
TRBV12-3/TRBV12-4,TRBJ2-7,many,-,TGTGCCAGCGGGTCCTCCACCTACGAGCAGTACTTC,CASGSSTYEQYF
TRBV6-5,TRBJ1-2,-,-,TGTGCCAGCAGTTACTCGAGTCTTAACTATGGCTACACCTTC,CASSYSSLNYGYTF
TRBV4-3,TRBJ1-1,-,-,TGCGCCAGCAGCCAAAAGTCGATGGGGGGGATGGGTCCGGGGACTGAAGCTTTCTTT,CASSQKSMGGMGPGTEAFF
TRBV4-2,TRBJ2-5,many,-,TGTGCCAGCAGCCAATGGGATACGGGGACAGTGGAGGGAGAGACCCAGTACTTC,CASSQWDTGTVEGETQYF
TRBV20-1,TRBJ2-7,many,-,TGCAGTGCGAAGACCCCAGCTATAACCTACGAGCAGTACTTC,CSAKTPAITYEQYF
TRBV28,TRBJ1-1,few,TRBD1,TGTGCCAGCAGATCCCGGGACAGGATGAACACTGAAGCTTTCTTT,CASRSRDRMNTEAFF
TRBV4-1,TRBJ1-1,-,-,TGCGCCAGCAGCCCCGGCGGTCGAAGATCTGGGCAGGGTAACACTGAAGCTTTCTTT,CASSPGGRRSGQGNTEAFF
TRBV5-1,TRBJ2-1,few,-,TGCGCCAGCAGCTTAATCGACAGGCCCTGGGTCTTC,CASSLIDRPWVF
TRBV20-1,TRBJ2-7,many,TRBD2,TGCAGTGCTAGAGGACTAGCCCACGAGCAGTACTTC,CSARGLAHEQYF
TRBV4-3,TRBJ2-5,-,-,TGCGCCAGCAGCCAAAACCCGGGCGGCCAAGAGACCCAGTACTTC,CASSQNPGGQETQYF
TRBV5-1,TRBJ2-1,many,TRBD1,TGCGCCAGCAGCTTGGACCCAGACAGGGGAGCGGGCAATGAGCAGTTCTTC,CASSLDPDRGAGNEQFF
TRBV20-1,TRBJ2-7,many,-,TGCAGTGCTAGGGGGGTAGTCTACGAGCAGTACTTC,CSARGVVYEQYF
TRBV20-1,TRBJ1-5,few,TRBD1,TGCAGTGCTGACACAGGGGCCGCCCCAAAGCCCCAGCATTTT,CSADTGAAPKPQHF
TRBV14,TRBJ2-5,many,-,TGTGCCAGCAGCCAACAGATTCAAGGGACCCAGTACTTC,CASSQQIQGTQYF
TRBV6-5,TRBJ1-2,many,-,TGTGCCACCCGTGACGGGGATGGCTACACCTTC,CATRDGDGYTF
TRBV6-1,TRBJ2-7,many,TRBD2,TGTGCCAGCCCTTTAGCGGGAGATGTTTCCACCTCCTACGAGCAGTACTTC,CASPLAGDVSTSYEQYF
TRBV6-1,TRBJ1-2,many,-,TGTGCCAGCAGAAGAACAGGGAACTATGGCTACACCTTC,CASRRTGNYGYTF
TRBV4-3,TRBJ2-1,-,-,TGCGCCAGCAGCCACAGGGGGGGGGGCGCTTACAATGAGCAGTTCTTC,CASSHRGGGAYNEQFF
TRBV29-1,TRBJ2-6,many,-,TGCAGCGTTGCGGGGCCGACCTCTGGGGCCAACGTCCTGACTTTC,CSVAGPTSGANVLTF
TRBV5-4,TRBJ2-1,medium-sized,-,TGTGCCAGCAGCTCACCGGAAAGGCAGTTCTTC,CASSSPERQFF
TRBV20-1,TRBJ2-3,-,-,TGCAGTGCTAGAGGAGGGTCAGAAGCAGATACGCAGTATTTT,CSARGGSEADTQYF
TRBV2,TRBJ1-5,medium-sized,-,TGTGCCAGCAGTGATGTGGCAGGACAAATTTTCGCCCTGGGGAATCAGCCCCAGCATTTT,CASSDVAGQIFALGNQPQHF
TRBV9,TRBJ2-5,many,-,TGTGCCAGCAGCGTAGTCCTAGCGCGGCCCCTTGGACGGGGGGAGACCCAGTACTTC,CASSVVLARPLGRGETQYF
TRBV7-2,TRBJ2-2,few,TRBD1,TGTGCCAGCAGCCCTCCAGGGGGTTTGAACACCGGGGAGCTGTTTTTT,CASSPPGGLNTGELFF
TRBV20-1,TRBJ2-3,many,TRBD2,TGCAGTGCTAGGTCTCTCGGGAGGGTAGATACGCAGTATTTT,CSARSLGRVDTQYF
TRBV4-1,TRBJ1-5,-,-,TGCGCCAGCAGCCAAGACGAAGGGTCTAGTCAGCCCCAGCATTTT,CASSQDEGSSQPQHF
TRBV6-2/TRBV6-3,TRBJ2-7,-,-,TGTGCCAGCAGCTCCATTTCAGGGGTTCGGGAGCAGTACTTC,CASSSISGVREQYF
TRBV7-2,TRBJ1-6,few,-,TGTGCCAGCAGCCTGGGGGGGCCAGGATCCAATAATTCACCCCTCCACTTT,CASSLGGPGSNNSPLHF
TRBV12-3/TRBV12-4,TRBJ2-7,many,-,TGTGCCAGCAGTTTGAGGGAGAGGGTGGGAGAGCAGTACTTC,CASSLRERVGEQYF
TRBV5-8,TRBJ2-3,many,TRBD1,TGTGCCAGCAGCTTGAAGGGGGCAGGGGATACGCAGTATTTT,CASSLKGAGDTQYF
TRBV20-1,TRBJ2-4,many,TRBD1,TGCAGTGCTAGGGAAACGACAGGGTTCAAAAACATTCAGTACTTC,CSARETTGFKNIQYF
TRBV7-2,TRBJ2-7,medium-sized,-,TGTGCCAGCAGCTTACACAGGGGAGGTGAGCAGTACTTC,CASSLHRGGEQYF
TRBV29-1,TRBJ1-5,many,-,TGCAGCGTTGGCGGTGGAAATCAGCCCCAGCATTTT,CSVGGGNQPQHF
TRBV10-3,TRBJ2-3,many,TRBD1,TGTGCCATCAGCGGCGGGACAGGTTCAGCAGATACGCAGTATTTT,CAISGGTGSADTQYF
TRBV3-1,TRBJ2-2,-,TRBD1,TGTGCCTGCTGCCTACGACAGGGAAACACCGGGGAGCTGTTTTTT,CACCLRQGNTGELFF
TRBV20-1,TRBJ1-1,many,-,TGCAGTGCTCTGGGCCGGAACACTGAAGCTTTCTTT,CSALGRNTEAFF
TRBV3-1,TRBJ1-6,-,-,TGTGCCAGCAGCCCCGTGCTGAGGGGTAATAATTCACCCCTCCACTTT,CASSPVLRGNNSPLHF
TRBV7-9,TRBJ2-2,few,-,TGTGCCAGCAGCCTCCCTTCGCCGACCGGGGAGCTGTTTTTT,CASSLPSPTGELFF
TRBV7-2,TRBJ2-3,-,-,TGTGCCAGCTGCACCCCCTTGGGGCAGGGGAGCACAGATACGCAGTATTTT,CASCTPLGQGSTDTQYF
TRBV12-3/TRBV12-4,TRBJ2-5,few,-,TGTGCCAGCAGTTTCGGGGACAACCTCCGGGAGACCCAGTACTTC,CASSFGDNLRETQYF
TRBV19,TRBJ2-5,-,-,TGTGCCAGTAGTGGTCGTCAGGTCCTCCAAGAGACCCAGTACTTC,CASSGRQVLQETQYF
TRBV25-1,TRBJ2-7,many,TRBD2,TGTGCCAGCAGCGGGACTAGCGGGAGGGCCAGGGTCTACGAGCAGTACTTC,CASSGTSGRARVYEQYF
TRBV9,TRBJ2-7,many,-,TGTGCCAGCAGCCCTACACTGGGAGTCCCCTACGAGCAGTACTTC,CASSPTLGVPYEQYF
TRBV20-1,TRBJ2-7,many,-,TGCAGTGCCACCCGACCCATGCTGAGCGACGAGCAGTACTTC,CSATRPMLSDEQYF
TRBV19,TRBJ1-5,-,-,TGTGCCAGTAGTGTGTCAAGGCAGCCCCAGCATTTT,CASSVSRQPQHF
TRBV29-1,TRBJ2-1,medium-sized,TRBD1,TGCAGCGTCGGAGGGACAGGGAACTCCAATGAGCAGTTCTTC,CSVGGTGNSNEQFF
TRBV24-1,TRBJ2-3,-,TRBD2,TGTGCCACCAGTGATCGCGCTAGCGGGAGAACAGATACGCAGTATTTT,CATSDRASGRTDTQYF
TRBV20-1,TRBJ2-5,many,-,TGCAGTGCTAGAGATCATCCGGCCTTGGAGACCCAGTACTTC,CSARDHPALETQYF
TRBV5-4,TRBJ1-2,-,-,TGTGCCAGCAGCTTGATGCCAGGCGATGGCTACACCTTC,CASSLMPGDGYTF
TRBV7-2,TRBJ2-3,many,-,TGTGCCAGCAGCTTACTAGGGCCGTTTGGCACAGATACGCAGTATTTT,CASSLLGPFGTDTQYF
TRBV29-1,TRBJ2-3,-,-,TGCAGCGTTGTCAGGCCTACAAGCACAGATACGCAGTATTTT,CSVVRPTSTDTQYF
TRBV29-1,TRBJ2-7,many,TRBD2,TGCAGCGTTGAGACTTCAGCGGCTAGCGGTACCTACGAGCAGTACTTC,CSVETSAASGTYEQYF
TRBV12-3/TRBV12-4,TRBJ1-6,many,-,TGTGCCAGCAGTTTGAATCAGTCACCCCTCCACTTT,CASSLNQSPLHF
TRBV6-1,TRBJ1-2,-,-,TGTGCCAGCAGTCCCACGGGAGGGACTGGCTACACCTTC,CASSPTGGTGYTF
TRBV20-1,TRBJ2-3,many,TRBD2,TGCAGTGCTGGTCTAGCGGGAAAGGCGGATACGCAGTATTTT,CSAGLAGKADTQYF